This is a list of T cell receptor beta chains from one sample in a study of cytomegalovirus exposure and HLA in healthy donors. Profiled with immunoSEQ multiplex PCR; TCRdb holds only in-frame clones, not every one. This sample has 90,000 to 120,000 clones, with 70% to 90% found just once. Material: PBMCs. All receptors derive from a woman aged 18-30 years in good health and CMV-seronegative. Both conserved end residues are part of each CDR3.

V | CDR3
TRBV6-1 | CASSIGAGDNSPLHF
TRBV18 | CASSLDRGRSPLHF
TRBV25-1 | CASTSGWVLTF
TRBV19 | CASSSGGGTLRYEQYF
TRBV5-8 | CASSVSGENYEQYF
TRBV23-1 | CASSQCLQFESSYNSPLHF
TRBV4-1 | CASSQDWGGATNLYEQYF
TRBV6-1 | CASSEMLGQDTDTQYF
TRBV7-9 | CASSLGGQDPYGYTF
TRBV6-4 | CASSDSSTGGADTQYF
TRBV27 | CASSSPGRGKYGYTF
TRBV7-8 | CASSLFGTGAGELFF
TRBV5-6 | CASSLDGLQGSYNEQFF
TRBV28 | CASRPSGRSNQPQHF
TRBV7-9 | CASSLGGRGWQPQHF
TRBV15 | CATNPLRGGNEKLFF
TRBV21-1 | CANRDSLHITSYNEQFF
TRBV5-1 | CASSLRDPETREQYF
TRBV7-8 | CASSLGDATDTQYF
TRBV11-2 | CASSLWGSNTEAFF
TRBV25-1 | CATSLRGNYGYTF
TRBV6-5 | CASSQGVYYGYTF
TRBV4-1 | CASSQRTPGQGADSNQPQHF
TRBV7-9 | CASSPALGKDEQYF
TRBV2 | CASSERLYGYTF
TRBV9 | CASSVALSTDTQYF
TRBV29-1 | CSTTGAGTDTQYF
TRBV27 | CASSLQGAAYNSPLHF
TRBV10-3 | CAISSGGGYSPLHF
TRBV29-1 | CSVEVPGVQPQHF
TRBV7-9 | CASSLEDTFNQPQHF
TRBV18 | CASSLIQYNEQFF